The rows below give T cell receptor beta chains drawn from one sample of a study of long-term antiretroviral therapy in people with HIV. Clones were read by immunoSEQ multiplex PCR, and TCRdb kept only the in-frame ones, dropping some. This table has about 31,000 clones, roughly 80% appearing once. The source material was unsorted PBMCs, sampled 1.9 years after starting antiretroviral therapy. The receptors derive from a man aged 18 to 35 with HIV. Both conserved end residues are part of each CDR3. Each record gives: clone size, V gene, CDR3 protein. Clone sizes are given selectively: once, few, many, or a class where the clone is expanded.

-	TRBV14	CASSQDSRGVYTGELFF
-	TRBV10-3	CAIRKPMNTEAFF
-	TRBV11-2	CASSLVWTGKNIQYF
-	TRBV7-9	CASSPQPEGILMNTEAFF
-	TRBV19	CASSIEGTGSNTEAFF
-	TRBV7-9	CASSAISWTEETQYF
-	TRBV2	CASNPLGQGYNEQFF
-	TRBV5-1	CASSRGLAGNTDTQYF
-	TRBV11-2	CASSLSTTYEQYF
-	TRBV6-6	CASRADNYVGELFF
few	TRBV18	CASSPGGTGGYQPQHF
-	TRBV7-9	CASSLRAGNTIYF
once	TRBV7-3	CASSLMGQSTDTQYF
few	TRBV30	CAWSHAGSFSGANVLTF
-	TRBV27	CASSSRMNTEAFF
once	TRBV6-1	CASSEFRTGPPYEQYF
-	TRBV7-8	CASSPAATLNTEAFF
-	TRBV14	CASSPMGARFTEAFF
-	TRBV6-1	CASNRDSNNEQFF
-	TRBV28	CASSPRLGPQHF
-	TRBV2	CASSERGVQRIQYEQYF
-	TRBV25-1	CASSEARKTNTEAFF
-	TRBV7-7	CASSLGPSGGAAGANVLTF
-	TRBV4-2	CASSQDGSVGYTF
-	TRBV5-4	CASSSSRGFSDEKLFF
-	TRBV7-9	CASSFRVLDTGELFF
-	TRBV5-4	CASSSYRDRHNEQFF
few	TRBV6-4	CASSELAGQGTGELFF
-	TRBV6-4	CASSDSTENEQFF
-	TRBV21-1	CASSTRDRTFYGYTF
-	TRBV6-1	CASSGLAGSGNTIYF
-	TRBV9	CASSVQGTDTQYF
-	TRBV5-1	CASSLAAGGFENTQYF
-	TRBV5-1	CASRDDRGGSGELFF
-	TRBV6-5	CATTGTGYNEQFF
-	TRBV27	CASSWVQGVRAQFF
-	TRBV2	CASSASGQGSQYF
-	TRBV5-4	CASSFSATGELFF
once	TRBV6-4	CASSGRQGYNEQFF
-	TRBV10-3	CAIRAGGAHETQYF
-	TRBV6-6	CASSTDKNTEAFF
-	TRBV27	CASSPGGGQPQHF